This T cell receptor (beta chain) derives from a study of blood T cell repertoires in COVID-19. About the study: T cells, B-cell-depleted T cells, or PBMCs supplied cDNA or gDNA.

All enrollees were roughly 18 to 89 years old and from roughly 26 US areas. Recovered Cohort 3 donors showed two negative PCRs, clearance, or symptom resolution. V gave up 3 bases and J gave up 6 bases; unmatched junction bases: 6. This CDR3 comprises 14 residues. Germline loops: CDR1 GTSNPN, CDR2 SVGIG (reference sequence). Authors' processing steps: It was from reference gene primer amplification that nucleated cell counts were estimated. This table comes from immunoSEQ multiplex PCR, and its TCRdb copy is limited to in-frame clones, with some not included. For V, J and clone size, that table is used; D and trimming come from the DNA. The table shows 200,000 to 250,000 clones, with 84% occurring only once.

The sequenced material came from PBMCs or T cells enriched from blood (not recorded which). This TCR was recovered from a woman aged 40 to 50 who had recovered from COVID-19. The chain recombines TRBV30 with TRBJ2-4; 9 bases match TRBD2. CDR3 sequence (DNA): TGTGCCTGGAGGGATAGCGGGGGAGTAAACATTCAGTACTTC. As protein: CAWRDSGGVNIQYF.